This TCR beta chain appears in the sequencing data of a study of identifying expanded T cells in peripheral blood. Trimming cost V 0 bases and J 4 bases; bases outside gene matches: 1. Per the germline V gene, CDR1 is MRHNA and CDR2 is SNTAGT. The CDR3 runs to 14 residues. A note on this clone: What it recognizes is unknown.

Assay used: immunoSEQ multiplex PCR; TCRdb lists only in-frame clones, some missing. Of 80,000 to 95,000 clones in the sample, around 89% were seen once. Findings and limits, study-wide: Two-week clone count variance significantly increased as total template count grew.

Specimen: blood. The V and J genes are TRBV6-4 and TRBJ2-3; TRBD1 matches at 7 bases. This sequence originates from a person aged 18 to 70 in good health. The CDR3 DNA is TGTGCCAGCAGTGACTCGGACAGGCCAGATACGCAGTATTTT. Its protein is CASSDSDRPDTQYF.